Shown below are 19 T cell receptor beta chains from a single sample sequenced in a study of blood T cell repertoires in COVID-19. TCRdb's copy holds only in-frame clones and misses some; the assay was immunoSEQ multiplex PCR. This table holds about 370,000 clones, roughly 86% found once. Sequencing used peripheral blood. The receptors were sampled from a woman aged 30 to 39 with COVID-19, enrolled during active disease.

On this clone: The junction does not match germline at one end; this may be a read error. V and J are TRBV28 and TRBJ2-3; 7 nucleotides align to TRBD1. The CDR3 runs to 13 residues. Germline V gene data show CDR1 as MDHEN and CDR2 as SYDVKM. The CDR3 region is CASGLGQLDTQYF. DNA for the CDR3: TGTGCCAGCGGTTTGGGACAGCTTGATACGCAGTATTTT.

This chain uses TRBV27 with TRBJ2-3; 10 bases are shared with TRBD2. This CDR3 is 17 amino acids long. J was trimmed by 0 bases and V by 4 bases; bases with no gene match: 7. CDR1 is MNHEY, CDR2 SMNVEV, per germline (reference sequence). CDR3 residues: CASSSDLAGVSTDTQYF. CDR3 coding DNA: TGTGCCAGCAGTTCCGACCTAGCGGGAGTCAGCACAGATACGCAGTATTTT.

J is TRBJ1-2 and V is TRBV6-1, with 7 nucleotides matching TRBD1. Germline CDR1 is MNHNS and CDR2 is SASEGT. The CDR3 length is 14 residues. The V segment lost 3 bases and the J segment 4 bases; nucleotides outside the gene matches: 5. The CDR3 DNA reads as TGTGCCAGCAGTGAGATGGGACAGTCCTATGGCTACACCTTC. Amino acid sequence: CASSEMGQSYGYTF.

This chain links TRBV5-1 with TRBJ1-5, with 7 nucleotides matching TRBD1. The CDR3 has 15 residues. The V segment lost 4 bases and the J segment 7 bases; nucleotides outside the gene matches: 11. CDR1 and CDR2 from the germline V gene are SGHRS and YFSETQ. CDR3 coding DNA: TGCGCCAGCAGCCTGGGAACAGGGGCCGGGCAGCCCCAGCATTTT. Translated: CASSLGTGAGQPQHF.

The CDR3 loop reads CASSEPRYSNQPQHF. In nucleotides, the CDR3 is TGTGCCAGCAGTGAACCCAGATATAGCAATCAGCCCCAGCATTTT. The chain combines TRBV6-1 with TRBJ1-5; D gene ambiguous. Germline values: CDR1 MNHNS, CDR2 SASEGT. The CDR3 covers 15 residues. Trimming shortened V by 2 bases and J by 0 bases, and 8 bases separated the two germline ends.

The J gene is TRBJ1-3, the V gene TRBV30; D possibly corresponds to TRBD1 (5 bases). The CDR3 is 12 amino acids. Trimming cost V 4 bases and J 2 bases, with 6 bases left between them. In germline, CDR1 is GTSNPN, CDR2 SVGIG (reference sequence). The CDR3 spells CAWMDTGNTIYF. In DNA, the CDR3 is TGTGCCTGGATGGACACTGGAAACACCATATATTTT.

V and J are TRBV28 and TRBJ2-7; D gene ambiguous. Germline V lookup: CDR1 MDHEN, CDR2 SYDVKM. Trimming removed 3 bases at V and 0 bases at J, with 6 bases between. The CDR3 loop spans 13 amino acids. The CDR3 here is CASSFQDSYEQYF. CDR3 coding DNA: TGTGCCAGCAGTTTCCAGGACTCCTACGAGCAGTACTTC. The full variable domain, rest sourced from reference TRBV28 and TRBJ2-7, is DVKVTQSSRYLVKRTGEKVFLECVQDMDHENMFWYRQDPGLGLRLIYFSYDVKMKEKGDIPEGYSVSREKKERFSLILESASTNQTSMYLCASSFQDSYEQYFGPGTRLTVT.

The CDR3 region is CASSLNAVSYEQYF. DNA of the CDR3: TGCGCCAGCAGCTTGAACGCGGTCTCCTACGAGCAGTACTTC. The V call is TRBV5-1, the J call TRBJ2-7, with D unclear. CDR1 is SGHRS, CDR2 YFSETQ, per germline. CDR3 length: 14 residues. V was trimmed by 1 base and J by 0 bases, leaving 8 bases between them.

This chain uses TRBV11-2 with TRBJ2-7; TRBD1 matches at 7 bases. The CDR3 is 14 residues long. CDR1 and CDR2 (germline): SGHAT, FQNNGV. With V trimmed by 5 bases and J by 4 bases, 8 bases remained unmatched. The CDR3 reads CASSPDPTGYEQYF. For the CDR3, the DNA is TGTGCCAGCAGCCCCGATCCGACAGGGTACGAGCAGTACTTC. Filled out from reference TRBV11-2 and TRBJ2-7, the complete variable domain reads EAGVAQSPRYKIIEKRQSVAFWCNPISGHATLYWYQQILGQGPKLLIQFQNNGVVDDSQLPKDRFSAERLKGVDSTLKIQPAKLEDSAVYLCASSPDPTGYEQYFGPGTRLTVT.

The rearrangement links TRBV7-9 to TRBJ2-7; 7 bases align to TRBD1. Germline CDR1 and CDR2: SEHNR and FQNEAQ (reference sequence). The V gene end was trimmed by 6 bases and the J gene end by 4 bases; junction bases not matched to a gene: 9. The CDR3 runs 14 residues. The CDR3 nucleotides are TGTGCCAGCAGACCTTCCGGGACAGCGTACGAGCAGTACTTC. This encodes CASRPSGTAYEQYF.

This clone occurred once. V gene TRBV7-3 combines with J gene TRBJ2-2; no clear D. The CDR3 contains 15 residues. CDR1 and CDR2 from the germline V gene are SGHTA and FQGTGA. V was cut by 2 bases and J by 1 base, with 8 bases left in between. CDR3 protein: CASSLVPGNTGELFF. Written as DNA, the CDR3 is TGTGCCAGCAGCTTAGTCCCAGGGAACACCGGGGAGCTGTTTTTT.

The chain joins TRBV2 to TRBJ2-1; 13 bases line up with TRBD2. The germline CDR1 and CDR2 sequences are SNHLY and FYNNEI. The CDR3 is 17 residues long. The ends lost 3 bases at V and 4 bases at J; junction bases unmatched: 6. The CDR3 bases are TGTGCCAGCAGTGATTCGGGACTAGCGGGGCATTACAATGAGCAGTTCTTC. As protein: CASSDSGLAGHYNEQFF.

This rearrangement joins TRBV7-9 to TRBJ2-4; 8 bases are shared with TRBD1. CDR1 and CDR2 from the germline V gene are SEHNR and FQNEAQ (reference sequence). This CDR3 region has 17 residues. Trimming removed 2 bases from V and 3 bases from J; junction bases left unmatched: 9. The CDR3 sequence is CASSLSGRGLGKNIQYF. CDR3 nucleotides: TGTGCCAGCAGCTTATCGGGCAGGGGGCTTGGCAAAAACATTCAGTACTTC.

This clone was detected once. This sequence joins TRBV2 and TRBJ2-7; D remains unclear. Germline assignment: CDR1 SNHLY and CDR2 FYNNEI. V lost 4 bases to trimming and J lost 3 bases, with 10 bases between them. This CDR3 is built from 13 residues. CDR3 DNA: TGTGCCAGCAGTGTAGGCTACTACTACGAGCAGTACTTC. It specifies CASSVGYYYEQYF.

A single count supports this clone. The chain carries TRBV6-5 and TRBJ2-1, with TRBD1 matching over 7 bases. Losses at the gene ends were 6 bases for V and 4 bases for J; bases not matched to a gene: 9. The CDR3 extends over 15 amino acids. Germline values: CDR1 MNHEY, CDR2 SVGAGI. For the CDR3, the DNA is TGTGCCAGCAGCCCCGTAGGGGGCTCTTACAATGAGCAGTTCTTC. As protein: CASSPVGGSYNEQFF.

The rearrangement uses TRBV19 and TRBJ2-2; TRBD2 matches 11 bases. Germline values: CDR1 LNHDA, CDR2 SQIVND (reference sequence). The J segment lost 5 bases and the V segment lost 5 bases, leaving 19 bases of the junction unmatched. This CDR3 is built from 20 residues. As DNA, the CDR3 is TGTGCCAGTAGTCCCGGCAGGGGGAGGCCGACTAGCGGGAAGACCGGGGAGCTGTTTTTT. Translating it yields CASSPGRGRPTSGKTGELFF. The variable domain in full, with the rest retrieved from reference TRBV19 and TRBJ2-2, is DGGITQSPKYLFRKEGQNVTLSCEQNLNHDAMYWYRQDPGQGLRLIYYSQIVNDFQKGDIAEGYSVSREKKESFPLTVTSAQKNPTAFYLCASSPGRGRPTSGKTGELFFGEGSRLTVL.

The chain uses TRBV5-8 and TRBJ2-2, with 8 positions matching TRBD2. The CDR3 is made up of 17 amino acids. Germline CDR1 and CDR2: SGHTS and YDEGEE. V gave up 1 base and J gave up 0 bases; unmatched junction bases: 5. This chain's CDR3 is CASSLRGSGANTGELFF. In DNA form, the CDR3 reads TGTGCCAGCAGCTTGAGGGGTAGCGGGGCGAACACCGGGGAGCTGTTTTTT. Supplemented by reference TRBV5-8 and TRBJ2-2, the full variable domain reads EAGVTQSPTHLIKTRGQQATLRCSPISGHTSVYWYQQALGLGLQFLLWYDEGEERNRGNFPPRFSGRQFPNYSSELNVNALELEDSALYLCASSLRGSGANTGELFFGEGSRLTVL.

This clone was counted a few times. This chain links TRBV5-3 with TRBJ2-4; tentatively, D is TRBD2 (5 bases). TRBV5-3 is sorted into the ORF group, with uncertain function. Trimming removed 5 bases from V and 6 bases from J, with 12 bases in between. The CDR3 runs 13 residues. CDR3 nucleotide sequence: TGTGCCAGAAGTGCTCCGGGAACAAACATTCAGTACTTC. This translates into CARSAPGTNIQYF.

This clone was recorded once. The V call is TRBV10-3, the J call TRBJ2-7; weak D call: TRBD1 (6 bases). V was cut by 0 bases and J by 2 bases, with 8 bases left in between. The germline V gene has CDR1 ENHRY and CDR2 SYGVKD. There are 14 residues in the CDR3. The CDR3 protein is CAISESGQPYEQYF. The CDR3 DNA sequence: TGTGCCATCAGTGAGTCTGGACAGCCCTACGAGCAGTACTTC.